The 10 T cell receptor beta chains below were found in one sample sequenced in a study of T cells after yellow fever vaccination. TCRdb re-derived calls from the 5' RACE reads in MiXCR, one entry per CDR3 protein. The sample contains 310,000 or so distinct CDR3 sequences, about 6.6% of which appear only once. The sequencing used PBMCs, collected roughly 47 days after the first yellow fever vaccination. All receptors derive from a man younger than 35 who received the YFV17D yellow fever vaccine.

The CDR3 DNA reads TGTGCCAGCAGTTTGGGTTCCTTGGCCCAGCATTTT. This codes for CASSLGSLAQHF. This sequence joins TRBV12-3 or TRBV12-4 and TRBJ1-5; D is ambiguous. V was clipped by 3 bases and J by 11 bases, with 11 bases between them. The CDR3 contains 12 residues.

This clonotype has just a few counts. This chain connects TRBV7-6 to TRBJ2-3, with unresolved D. The CDR3 has 13 amino acids. The germline CDR1 and CDR2 sequences are SGHVS and FNYEAQ. V lost 3 bases and J lost 7, with 11 bases in between. The CDR3 DNA sequence: TGTGCCAGCAGCTTGGAGAGTCAAAATACGCAGTATTTT. Protein: CASSLESQNTQYF. The whole variable domain, filled in from reference TRBV7-6 and TRBJ2-3, reads GAGVSQSPRYKVTKRGQDVALRCDPISGHVSLYWYRQALGQGPEFLTYFNYEAQQDKSGLPNDRFSAERPEGSISTLTIQRTEQRDSAMYRCASSLESQNTQYFGPGTRLTVL.

CDR3 sequence (DNA): TGCGCCAGCAGCCAAGACGGCCGGGGGAATCAGCCCCAGCATTTT. This sequence encodes CASSQDGRGNQPQHF. The chain joins TRBV4-1 to TRBJ1-5; tentatively, D is TRBD1 (5 bases). V was trimmed by 0 bases and J by 4 bases, leaving 10 bases between them. This CDR3 comprises 15 residues. Germline assignment: CDR1 MGHRA and CDR2 YSYEKL.

The V gene is TRBV7-2, the J gene TRBJ2-3; a possible D gene is TRBD2 (6 bases). This CDR3 is 16 amino acids long. The ends were cut back, 0 bases at V and 1 base at J, with 11 bases in the middle. Per germline, CDR1 SGHTA and CDR2 FQGNSA. The CDR3 DNA reads TGTGCCAGCAGCTTAGCCCCACTAGCTGGCACAGATACGCAGTATTTT. Protein sequence: CASSLAPLAGTDTQYF.

This clonotype was found many times. This rearrangement joins TRBV13 to TRBJ2-1; TRBD2 is a possible D gene (6 bases). This CDR3 has 20 amino acids. V was shortened by 4 bases and J by 0 bases, with 25 bases between the two germline ends. Per the germline V gene, CDR1 is PRHDT and CDR2 is FYEKMQ (reference sequence). CDR3 residues: CASSSSVFRDSGSSYNEQFF. CDR3 coding DNA: TGTGCCAGCAGCTCCTCCGTGTTCCGGGACTCGGGAAGCTCCTACAATGAGCAGTTCTTC.

There are a few counts of this clonotype. The rearrangement joins TRBV18 to TRBJ1-1; 8 nucleotides align to TRBD1. The junction had 6 bases not matched to a gene; V was cut back by 0 bases and J by 6 bases. The CDR3 extends over 15 amino acids. CDR1 is KGHSH, CDR2 LQKENI, per germline. The CDR3 nucleotides are TGTGCCAGCTCACCACCGGGACAGGATACTTCTGAAGCTTTCTTT. Protein: CASSPPGQDTSEAFF.

Many counts were recorded for this clonotype. The chain has TRBV5-6 and TRBJ2-2; 8 positions agree with TRBD1. Germline-derived CDR1 and CDR2 are SGHDT and YYEEEE. Trimming removed 1 base from V and 4 bases from J; junction bases left unmatched: 6. The CDR3 has 16 amino acids. The CDR3 sequence is CASSLRQGALTGELFF. CDR3 nucleotide sequence: TGTGCCAGCAGCTTGCGCCAGGGGGCTCTCACCGGGGAGCTGTTTTTT.

This sequence joins TRBV4-3 and TRBJ2-1, with D unclear. Germline CDR1 and CDR2: LGHNA and YSLEER. The CDR3 loop spans 15 amino acids. V lost 0 bases and J 8 bases, leaving 14 bases between the germline ends. Here the CDR3 reads CASSQEDASYDEQFF. CDR3 sequence (DNA): TGCGCCAGCAGCCAAGAAGACGCATCGTACGATGAGCAGTTCTTC.

This clonotype occurred a few times. The rearrangement links TRBV6-2 or TRBV6-3 to TRBJ2-3; 7 nucleotides agree with TRBD2. The CDR3 has 16 residues. The V gene's germline CDR1 is MNHEY and CDR2 SVGEGT. With 2 bases clipped from V and 8 bases from J, the junction kept 13 bases outside the gene matches. DNA for the CDR3: TGTGCCAGCAGTTACGGTGGGACTATACATGCAGTTACGCAGTATTTT. It translates to CASSYGGTIHAVTQYF.

This chain joins TRBV5-6 and TRBJ2-2; 8 bases map to TRBD1. The CDR3 sequence is 15 residues long. V gave up 5 bases and J gave up 6 bases; unmatched junction bases: 9. Germline values: CDR1 SGHDT, CDR2 YYEEEE. The CDR3 here is CASRPGGDFSGELFF. The CDR3 DNA reads as TGTGCCAGCAGACCAGGGGGCGATTTTTCCGGGGAGCTGTTTTTT.